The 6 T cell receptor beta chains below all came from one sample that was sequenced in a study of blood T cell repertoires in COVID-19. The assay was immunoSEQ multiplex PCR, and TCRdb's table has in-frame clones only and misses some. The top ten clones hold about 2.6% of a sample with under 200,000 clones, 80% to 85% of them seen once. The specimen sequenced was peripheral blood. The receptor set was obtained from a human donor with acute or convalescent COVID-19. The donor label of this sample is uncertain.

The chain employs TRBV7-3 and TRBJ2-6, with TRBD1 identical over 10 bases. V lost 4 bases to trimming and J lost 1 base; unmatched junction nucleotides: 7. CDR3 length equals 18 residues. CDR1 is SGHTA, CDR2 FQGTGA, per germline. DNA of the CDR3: TGTGCCAGCAGCTCGACCGGGACAGGGGTTTCTGGGGCCAACGTCCTGACTTTC. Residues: CASSSTGTGVSGANVLTF.

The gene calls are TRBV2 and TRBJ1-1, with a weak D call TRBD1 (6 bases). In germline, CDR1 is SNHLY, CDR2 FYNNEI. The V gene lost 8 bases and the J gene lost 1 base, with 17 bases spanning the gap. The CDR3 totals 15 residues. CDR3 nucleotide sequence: TGTGCCAGCTCCTCAGGGGTCCGGGAGAACACTGAAGCTTTCTTT. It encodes CASSSGVRENTEAFF.

The CDR3 DNA follows: TGTGCCAGCGGGGGGGGAACCTATAATTCACCCCTCCACTTT. This translates into CASGGGTYNSPLHF. The chain recombines TRBV25-1 with TRBJ1-6; perhaps TRBD1 as D (5 bases). Germline loops: CDR1 MGHDK, CDR2 SYGVNS. V lost 8 bases to trimming and J lost 2 bases, with 10 bases between them. The CDR3 loop spans 14 amino acids. Full variable domain (missing parts from reference TRBV25-1 and TRBJ1-6): EADIYQTPRYLVIGTGKKITLECSQTMGHDKMYWYQQDPGMELHLIHYSYGVNSTEKGDLSSESTVSRIRTEHFPLTLESARPSHTSQYLCASGGGTYNSPLHFGNGTRLTVT.

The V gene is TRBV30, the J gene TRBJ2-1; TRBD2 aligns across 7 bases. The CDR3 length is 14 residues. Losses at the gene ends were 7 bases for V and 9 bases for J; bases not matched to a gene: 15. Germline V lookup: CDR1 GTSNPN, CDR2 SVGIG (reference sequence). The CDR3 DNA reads TGTGCCTCCCGACTGGGCGGGAGACCTGGTGAGCAGTTCTTC. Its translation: CASRLGGRPGEQFF. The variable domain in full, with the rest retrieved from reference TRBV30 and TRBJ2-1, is SQTIHQWPATLVQPVGSPLSLECTVEGTSNPNLYWYRQAAGRGLQLLFYSVGIGQISSEVPQNLSASRPQDRQFILSSKKLLLSDSGFYLCASRLGGRPGEQFFGPGTRLTVL.

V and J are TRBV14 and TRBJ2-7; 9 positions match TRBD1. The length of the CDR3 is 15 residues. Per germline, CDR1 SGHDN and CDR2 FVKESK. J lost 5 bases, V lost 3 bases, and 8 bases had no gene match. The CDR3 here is CASSHWTGDMDEQYF. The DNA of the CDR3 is TGTGCCAGCAGCCACTGGACAGGGGATATGGACGAGCAGTACTTC.

The CDR3 reads CASSYGQLGNTIYF. The CDR3 DNA follows: TGTGCCAGCAGTTACGGACAGCTTGGAAACACCATATATTTT. This chain joins TRBV6-5 and TRBJ1-3; perhaps TRBD1 as D (6 bases). Germline V CDR1 and CDR2: MNHEY, SVGAGI. The CDR3 covers 14 residues. The V gene lost 2 bases and the J gene lost 3 bases, with 8 bases spanning the gap.